The 21 T cell receptor beta chains given below trace back to one sample, sequenced in a study of beta chain features in type 1 diabetes (dated by TCRdb to the late 2010s). Broad study findings and their caveats: In all four CD4+ subsets, TCRB CDR3 length was moderately but significantly shorter in type 1 diabetes patients.

The method behind the library was the immunoSEQ multiplex PCR assay. The entire isolated RNA was reverse transcribed using the High Capacity cDNA Reverse Transcription Kit, and thus expressed TCRB transcripts were sequenced. TCRdb re-hosts the immuneACCESS table, in-frame sequences only. Its copies lack some clones; in the studies checked, an unresolved V gene accounts for under half of them, and the cause for the rest is not known. The sample table lists 310,000 or so clones, roughly a tenth of them with a count of one. Of the sample, more than 0.8% falls within the top ten clones. Their antigens remain unidentified. Sequencing was performed on central memory CD4+ T cells from blood. These receptors originate from a man aged 25 to 45 with type 1 diabetes.

This clone was counted between two and nine times. V and J are TRBV5-6 and TRBJ2-7; TRBD1 agrees at 7 bases. The CDR3 length is 14 residues. The germline CDR1 and CDR2 sequences are SGHDT and YYEEEE. J gave up 0 bases and V 7 bases, and 7 bases lay outside the gene matches. The CDR3 loop is CASRKWTGSYEQYF. The CDR3 DNA reads TGTGCCAGCCGAAAGTGGACAGGCTCCTACGAGCAGTACTTC. Variable domain in full (rest from reference TRBV5-6 and TRBJ2-7): DAGVTQSPTHLIKTRGQQVTLRCSPKSGHDTVSWYQQALGQGPQFIFQYYEEEERQRGNFPDRFSGHQFPNYSSELNVNALLLGDSALYLCASRKWTGSYEQYFGPGTRLTVT.

This clone turned up a few times. The chain is built from TRBV7-8 and TRBJ2-3, with TRBD2 matching over 13 bases. CDR3 length: 16 amino acids. J gave up 2 bases and V 5 bases, and 4 bases lay outside the gene matches. Germline-derived CDR1 and CDR2 are SGHVS and FQNEAQ. CDR3 in amino acids: CASSTGTSGATDTQYF. CDR3 nucleotide sequence: TGTGCCAGCAGCACTGGGACTAGCGGGGCCACAGATACGCAGTATTTT. Full variable domain (missing parts from reference TRBV7-8 and TRBJ2-3): GAGVSQSPRYKVAKRGQDVALRCDPISGHVSLFWYQQALGQGPEFLTYFQNEAQLDKSGLPSDRFFAERPEGSVSTLKIQRTQQEDSAVYLCASSTGTSGATDTQYFGPGTRLTVL.

This clone was picked up a small number of times. The chain combines TRBV9 with TRBJ1-3; D is possibly TRBD1 (5 bases). In germline, CDR1 is SGDLS, CDR2 YYNGEE. The CDR3 has 16 residues. V lost 4 bases, J lost 0 bases, and 14 bases lay in between. The CDR3 region is CASSRWGSNSGNTIYF. The CDR3 coding sequence is TGTGCCAGCAGCAGATGGGGCAGTAACTCTGGAAACACCATATATTTT.

The chain uses TRBV25-1 and TRBJ1-2; D may be TRBD1 (6 bases). This CDR3 comprises 13 residues. Germline V gene sequence: CDR1 MGHDK, CDR2 SYGVNS. Trimming cost V 6 bases and J 6 bases, with 14 bases left between them. CDR3 sequence (DNA): TGTGCCAGCAGCGCCCAGGGGTTAGATGGCTACACCTTC. Its translation is CASSAQGLDGYTF.

The table lists this clone with a few counts. The gene calls are TRBV7-2 and TRBJ2-5; a weak D match, TRBD2 (6 bases). The DNA end lines up better with TRBJ2-7; the J call may be wrong. The CDR3 is 15 amino acids. Looked up from germline, CDR1 is SGHTA and CDR2 is FQGNSA. This chain's CDR3 is CASSPSARGQIEQYF. The CDR3 DNA reads as TGTGCCAGCAGCCCAAGTGCGCGGGGCCAGATCGAGCAGTACTTC.

There are a few counts of this clone. The V call is TRBV6-6, the J call TRBJ1-6; D gene unclear. V was clipped by 6 bases and J by 8 bases, with 17 bases between them. Germline CDR1 MNHNY, CDR2 SVGAGI (reference sequence). There are 15 residues in the CDR3. The CDR3 DNA sequence: TGTGCCAGCAGCCCTACACCTCTGATCTATTCACCCCTCCACTTT. Encoded protein: CASSPTPLIYSPLHF.

This chain uses TRBV5-1 with TRBJ2-7; 7 bases match TRBD1. This CDR3 is 15 amino acids long. The germline V gene encodes CDR1 SGHRS and CDR2 YFSETQ. The V segment lost 0 bases and the J segment 5 bases; nucleotides outside the gene matches: 8. The CDR3 region has the DNA TGCGCCAGCAGCTTGGTGACAGGGAAGAGGGACGAGCAGTACTTC. Translated: CASSLVTGKRDEQYF.

V and J are TRBV6-1 and TRBJ2-7, with 7 bases identical to TRBD2. The V segment lost 8 bases and the J segment 0 bases; nucleotides outside the gene matches: 7. This CDR3 has 14 amino acids. Germline V gene sequence: CDR1 MNHNS, CDR2 SASEGT. The chain's CDR3 is CASGLAASSYEQYF. The CDR3 DNA reads TGTGCCAGCGGTCTAGCGGCCAGCTCCTACGAGCAGTACTTC.

This clone came up a few times. The missing conserved phenylalanine or tryptophan at the end of this CDR3 makes a read error likely. The limits of the CDR3 on the DNA are not certain, so only TCRdb's listed CDR3 is given. The CDR3 region is CASSLEPKLDQTI. The chain recombines TRBV7-2 with TRBJ1-1. 13 amino acids form the CDR3, both terminal residues included. Germline V lookup: CDR1 SGHTA, CDR2 FQGNSA.

This clone was detected many times. The V and J genes are TRBV7-8 and TRBJ1-1; TRBD1 agrees at 10 bases. From germline, CDR1 is SGHVS and CDR2 FQNEAQ. The CDR3 is 15 amino acids. Losses at the gene ends were 8 bases for V and 1 base for J; bases not matched to a gene: 7. The CDR3 sequence: CASGTGQGPNTEAFF. The CDR3 DNA sequence: TGTGCCAGCGGGACGGGACAGGGGCCGAACACTGAAGCTTTCTTT.

The rearrangement links TRBV29-1 to TRBJ2-1; 9 bases line up with TRBD1. Germline V gives CDR1 SQVTM, CDR2 ANQGSEA. V gave up 6 bases and J gave up 10 bases; unmatched junction bases: 7. This CDR3 is 12 amino acids long. CDR3 sequence (DNA): TGCAGCGTGGGGACAGGGAATGACGAGCAGTTCTTC. It codes for CSVGTGNDEQFF.

This clone has just a few counts. The rearrangement uses TRBV7-2 and TRBJ2-3, with 8 bases lining up with TRBD1. After removal of 6 bases from V and 0 bases from J, the junction contained 11 bases not matched to a gene. Per the germline V gene, CDR1 is SGHTA and CDR2 is FQGNSA. The CDR3 contains 17 residues. The CDR3 region is CASSITGGYSSTDTQYF. DNA of the CDR3: TGTGCCAGCAGTATTACAGGGGGATACTCTAGCACAGATACGCAGTATTTT.

This chain links TRBV7-2 with TRBJ2-7; weak D call: TRBD2 (6 bases). The CDR3 totals 15 residues. Germline V gene data show CDR1 as SGHTA and CDR2 as FQGNSA. The V and J ends lost 1 base and 0 bases respectively, with 10 bases between them. For the CDR3, the DNA is TGTGCCAGCAGCTTAGAGGGCGGGGCCTCCTACGAGCAGTACTTC. This sequence encodes CASSLEGGASYEQYF.

This clone was observed a handful of times. The rearrangement links TRBV11-2 to TRBJ2-3; D not resolved. Germline assignment: CDR1 SGHAT and CDR2 FQNNGV. Trimming stripped 7 bases from V and 3 bases from J, with 20 bases between. The CDR3 sequence is 16 residues long. CDR3 residues: CASNVLRASGTDTQYF. For the CDR3, the DNA is TGTGCCAGCAACGTCCTCCGGGCTAGTGGGACAGATACGCAGTATTTT.

V and J are TRBV5-8 and TRBJ1-6, with 8 bases lining up with TRBD1. The V gene end was trimmed by 4 bases and the J gene end by 7 bases; junction bases not matched to a gene: 4. CDR1 SGHTS and CDR2 YDEGEE come from the germline V gene. The CDR3 spans 14 residues. CDR3 protein: CASSQDRDNSPLHF. CDR3 DNA: TGTGCCAGCAGCCAGGACAGGGACAATTCACCCCTCCACTTT.

The chain joins TRBV5-1 to TRBJ2-1, with D hard to call. Germline-derived CDR1 and CDR2 are SGHRS and YFSETQ. The CDR3 consists of 15 residues. V lost 1 base, J lost 5 bases, and 13 bases lay in between. DNA of the CDR3: TGCGCCAGCAGCTTGCTCCTAGAGAATCACAATGAGCAGTTCTTC. Residues: CASSLLLENHNEQFF.

This clone was detected ten times or more. This sample includes further DNA sequences coding for the same CDR3. V and J are TRBV7-2 and TRBJ2-7, with TRBD1 as a possible D gene (6 bases). Germline CDR1 is SGHTA and CDR2 is FQGNSA. CDR3 length equals 15 residues. V lost 3 bases and J 0 bases, leaving 12 bases between the germline ends. The CDR3 DNA reads TGTGCCAGCAGCTTTGGACAGTCGAGCTCCTACGAGCAGTACTTC. Its translation is CASSFGQSSSYEQYF.

About this clone itself: Different DNA sequences within this sample yield the same CDR3. The rearrangement links TRBV7-9 to TRBJ2-5; TRBD2 is a possible D gene (5 bases). The germline V and J ends were trimmed by 0 bases and 5 bases, with 10 bases remaining between them. This CDR3 has 14 residues. CDR1 is SEHNR and CDR2 is FQNEAQ in the germline V gene (reference sequence). The CDR3 region has the DNA TGTGCCAGCAGCTTAGCAGGCGGGTTGGAGACCCAGTACTTC. Amino acids: CASSLAGGLETQYF.

V and J are TRBV18 and TRBJ2-5; 11 bases are shared with TRBD2. Germline V lookup: CDR1 KGHSH, CDR2 LQKENI. The CDR3 consists of 17 residues. V gave up 6 bases and J gave up 2 bases; unmatched junction bases: 11. The CDR3 sequence is CASSPLILAGGQETQYF. DNA for the CDR3: TGTGCCAGCTCCCCGTTAATCCTAGCGGGGGGACAAGAGACCCAGTACTTC. Combining the CDR3 with reference TRBV18 and TRBJ2-5 gives the whole variable domain NAGVMQNPRHLVRRRGQEARLRCSPMKGHSHVYWYRQLPEEGLKFMVYLQKENIIDESGMPKERFSAEFPKEGPSILRIQQVVRGDSAAYFCASSPLILAGGQETQYFGPGTRLLVL.

The chain carries TRBV14 and TRBJ2-1, with no clear D. The CDR3 is 12 amino acids. The germline V gene encodes CDR1 SGHDN and CDR2 FVKESK. With 1 base removed from V and 6 bases from J, the gap between germline ends came to 4 bases. The CDR3 DNA sequence: TGTGCCAGCAGCCAAGTCGGCAATGAGCAGTTCTTC. This gives the protein CASSQVGNEQFF.

In this sample, this clone turned up a few times. The genes are TRBV9 and TRBJ2-1; D is unclear. Germline V lookup: CDR1 SGDLS, CDR2 YYNGEE. The CDR3 sequence is 16 residues long. V was clipped by 0 bases and J by 1 base, with 11 bases between them. The CDR3 DNA follows: TGTGCCAGCAGCGTAGGGTGGGCCCTGTCCTACAATGAGCAGTTCTTC. Its translation is CASSVGWALSYNEQFF. Using reference TRBV9 and TRBJ2-1 for the parts outside the CDR3, the full variable domain is DSGVTQTPKHLITATGQRVTLRCSPRSGDLSVYWYQQSLDQGLQFLIQYYNGEERAKGNILERFSAQQFPDLHSELNLSSLELGDSALYFCASSVGWALSYNEQFFGPGTRLTVL.